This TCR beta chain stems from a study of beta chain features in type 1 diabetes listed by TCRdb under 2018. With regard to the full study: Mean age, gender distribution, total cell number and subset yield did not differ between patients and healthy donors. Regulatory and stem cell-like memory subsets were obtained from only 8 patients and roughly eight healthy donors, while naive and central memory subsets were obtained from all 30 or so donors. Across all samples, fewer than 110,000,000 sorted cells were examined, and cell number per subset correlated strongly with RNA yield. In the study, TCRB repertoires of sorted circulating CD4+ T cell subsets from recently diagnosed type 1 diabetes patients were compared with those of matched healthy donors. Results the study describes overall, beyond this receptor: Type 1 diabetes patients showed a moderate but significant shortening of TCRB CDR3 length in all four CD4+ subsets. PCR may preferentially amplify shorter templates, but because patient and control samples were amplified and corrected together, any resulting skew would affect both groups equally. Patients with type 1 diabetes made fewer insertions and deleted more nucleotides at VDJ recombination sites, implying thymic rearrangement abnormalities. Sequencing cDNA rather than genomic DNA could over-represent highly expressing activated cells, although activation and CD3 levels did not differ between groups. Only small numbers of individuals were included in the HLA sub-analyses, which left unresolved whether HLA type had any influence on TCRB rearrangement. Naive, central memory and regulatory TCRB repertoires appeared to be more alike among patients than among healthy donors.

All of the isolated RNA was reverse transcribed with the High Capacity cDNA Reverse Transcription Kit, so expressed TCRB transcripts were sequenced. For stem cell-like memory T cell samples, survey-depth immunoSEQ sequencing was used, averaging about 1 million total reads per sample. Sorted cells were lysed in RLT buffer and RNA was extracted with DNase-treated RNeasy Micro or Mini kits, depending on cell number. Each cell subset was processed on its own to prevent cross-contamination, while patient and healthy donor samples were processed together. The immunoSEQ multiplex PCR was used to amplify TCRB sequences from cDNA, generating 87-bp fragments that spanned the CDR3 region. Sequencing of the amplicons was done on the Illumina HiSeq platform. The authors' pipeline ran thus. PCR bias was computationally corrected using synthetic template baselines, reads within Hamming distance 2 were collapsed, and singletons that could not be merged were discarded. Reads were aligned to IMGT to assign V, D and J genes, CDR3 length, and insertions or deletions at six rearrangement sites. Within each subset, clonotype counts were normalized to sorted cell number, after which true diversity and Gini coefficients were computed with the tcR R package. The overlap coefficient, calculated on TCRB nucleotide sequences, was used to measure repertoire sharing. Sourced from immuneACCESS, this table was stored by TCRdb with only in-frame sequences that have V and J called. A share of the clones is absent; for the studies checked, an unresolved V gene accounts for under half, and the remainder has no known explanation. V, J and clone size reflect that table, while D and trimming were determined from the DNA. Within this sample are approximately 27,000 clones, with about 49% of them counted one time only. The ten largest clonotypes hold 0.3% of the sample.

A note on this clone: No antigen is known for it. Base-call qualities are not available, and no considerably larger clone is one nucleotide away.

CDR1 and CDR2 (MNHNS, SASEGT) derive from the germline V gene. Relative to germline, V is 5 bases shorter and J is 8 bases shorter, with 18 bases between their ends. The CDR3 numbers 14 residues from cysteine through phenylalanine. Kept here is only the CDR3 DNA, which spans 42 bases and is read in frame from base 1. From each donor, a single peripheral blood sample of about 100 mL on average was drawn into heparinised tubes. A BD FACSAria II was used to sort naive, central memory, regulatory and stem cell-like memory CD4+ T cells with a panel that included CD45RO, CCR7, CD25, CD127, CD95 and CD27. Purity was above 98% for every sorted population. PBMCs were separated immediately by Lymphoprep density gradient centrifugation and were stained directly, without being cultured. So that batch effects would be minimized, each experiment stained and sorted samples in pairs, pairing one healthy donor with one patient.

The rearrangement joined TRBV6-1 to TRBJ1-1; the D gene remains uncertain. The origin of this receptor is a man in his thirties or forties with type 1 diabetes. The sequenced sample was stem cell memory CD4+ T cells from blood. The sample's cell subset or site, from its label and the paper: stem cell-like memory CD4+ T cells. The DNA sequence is TGTGCCAGCAGTTCTTTCCGGGAGATGGTAGAAGCTTTCTTT. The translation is CASSSFREMVEAFF.